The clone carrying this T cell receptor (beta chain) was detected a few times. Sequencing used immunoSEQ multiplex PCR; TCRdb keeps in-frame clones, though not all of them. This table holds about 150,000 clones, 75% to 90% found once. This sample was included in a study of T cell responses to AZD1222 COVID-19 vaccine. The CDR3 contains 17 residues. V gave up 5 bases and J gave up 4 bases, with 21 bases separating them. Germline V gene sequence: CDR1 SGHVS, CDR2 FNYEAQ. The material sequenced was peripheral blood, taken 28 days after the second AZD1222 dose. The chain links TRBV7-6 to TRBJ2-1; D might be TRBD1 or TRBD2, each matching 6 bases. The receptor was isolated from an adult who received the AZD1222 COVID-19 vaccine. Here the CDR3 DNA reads TGTGCCAGCAGCCCCAGGATTGCGGGACAAAGGTACAATGAGCAGTTCTTC. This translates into CASSPRIAGQRYNEQFF.